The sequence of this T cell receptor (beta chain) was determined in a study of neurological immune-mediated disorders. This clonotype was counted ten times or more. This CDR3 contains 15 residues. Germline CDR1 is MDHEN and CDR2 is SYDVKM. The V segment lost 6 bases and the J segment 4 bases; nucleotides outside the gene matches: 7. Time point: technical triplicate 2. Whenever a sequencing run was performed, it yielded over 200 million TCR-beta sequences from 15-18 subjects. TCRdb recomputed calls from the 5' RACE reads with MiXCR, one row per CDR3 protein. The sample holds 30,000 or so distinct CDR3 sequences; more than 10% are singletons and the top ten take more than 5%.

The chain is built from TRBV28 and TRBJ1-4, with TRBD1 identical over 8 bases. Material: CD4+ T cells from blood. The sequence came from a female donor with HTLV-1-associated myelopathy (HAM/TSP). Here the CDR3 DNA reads TGTGCCAGCAGGTCAGGGGGCGCGATTAATGAAAAACTGTTTTTT. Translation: CASRSGGAINEKLFF.